A selection of T cell receptor beta chains follows, all from one sample in a study of blood T cell repertoires in COVID-19. TCRdb's table, derived via immunoSEQ multiplex PCR, lists solely in-frame clones and lacks some. This sample has around 130,000 clones, with roughly four fifths found just once. The material sequenced was peripheral blood. These receptors were obtained from a human donor in a cohort sampled during active COVID-19. Each CDR3 is given with its conserved first and last residue. D genes are given only for firm matches. Only part of the rows carry a size: once, few, many, or a class if the clone is expanded.

V	D	J	size	CDR3	DNA
TRBV2	TRBD1	TRBJ2-1	once	CASSEWDSPPYNEQFF	TGTGCCAGCAGTGAATGGGACAGCCCTCCCTACAATGAGCAGTTCTTC
TRBV7-8	TRBD2	TRBJ2-6	NA	CASSSSGGGIPPGANVLTF	TGTGCCAGCAGCTCCTCGGGCGGGGGGATCCCACCTGGGGCCAACGTCCTGACTTTC
TRBV5-4	TRBD1	TRBJ1-2	NA	CASSLAGDRGYGYTF	TGTGCCAGCAGCTTGGCCGGGGACAGGGGCTATGGCTACACCTTC
TRBV5-1	TRBD1	TRBJ2-7	once	CASSRDSYEQYF	TGCGCCAGCAGCCGGGACAGCTACGAGCAGTACTTC
TRBV3-1/TRBV3-2	TRBD2	TRBJ2-3	NA	CASSQGGLAGGDTQYF	TGTGCCAGCAGCCAAGGAGGGCTAGCGGGGGGAGATACGCAGTATTTT
TRBV18	NA	TRBJ2-2	NA	CASSPLPGGRRGTGELFF	TGTGCCAGCTCACCACTACCCGGGGGGCGCAGGGGCACCGGGGAGCTGTTTTTT
TRBV28	NA	TRBJ2-2	NA	CASSFAANTGELFF	TGTGCCAGCAGTTTTGCGGCGAACACCGGGGAGCTGTTTTTT
TRBV12-5	NA	TRBJ1-3	NA	CASGLVRGTLSGNTIYF	TGTGCTAGTGGTTTGGTAAGAGGGACATTATCTGGAAACACCATATATTTT
TRBV25-1	NA	TRBJ1-1	NA	CASSDSRAEAFF	TGTGCCAGCAGCGACTCCAGGGCTGAAGCTTTCTTT
TRBV6-5	NA	TRBJ2-3	NA	CASRGLSTDTQYF	TGTGCCAGCAGGGGACTCAGCACAGATACGCAGTATTTT
TRBV24-1	NA	TRBJ2-7	NA	CATSDSGSSRPYEQYF	TGTGCCACCAGTGATTCGGGGTCTAGCCGCCCCTACGAGCAGTACTTC
TRBV6-1	NA	TRBJ2-3	few	CASSEGWGDTQYF	TGTGCCAGCAGTGAGGGGTGGGGCGATACGCAGTATTTT
TRBV5-1	TRBD1	TRBJ1-1	NA	CASSELGDSSEAFF	TGCGCCAGCAGCGAGCTTGGGGACAGCAGTGAAGCTTTCTTT
TRBV3-1/TRBV3-2	TRBD1	TRBJ1-2	NA	CASSPGQPYGYTF	TGTGCCAGCAGCCCGGGACAGCCTTATGGCTACACCTTC
TRBV20-1	TRBD1	TRBJ2-5	NA	CSVPRGETQYF	TGCAGTGTTCCCAGGGGGGAGACCCAGTACTTC
TRBV29-1	NA	TRBJ1-4	NA	CSVESRTNEKLFF	TGCAGCGTTGAGAGTAGAACTAATGAAAAACTGTTTTTT
TRBV28	TRBD1	TRBJ2-7	NA	CASSLTTGDGYEQYF	TGTGCCAGCAGTTTAACGACAGGGGACGGGTACGAGCAGTACTTC
TRBV18	TRBD1	TRBJ2-7	NA	CASSPEDRGGEQYF	TGTGCCAGCTCACCAGAAGACAGGGGTGGGGAGCAGTACTTC
TRBV6-6	TRBD2	TRBJ2-6	NA	CASRTRGAGANVLTF	TGTGCCAGCAGGACCCGGGGGGCTGGGGCCAACGTCCTGACTTTC
TRBV15	NA	TRBJ2-5	NA	CATSRGTVQETQYF	TGTGCCACCAGCAGAGGGACAGTCCAAGAGACCCAGTACTTC
TRBV3-1/TRBV3-2	NA	TRBJ2-5	NA	CASSQREAQFQETQYF	TGTGCCAGCAGCCAGAGGGAGGCGCAGTTCCAAGAGACCCAGTACTTC
TRBV6-5	NA	TRBJ2-1	NA	CASRGLPGDEQFF	TGTGCCAGCAGAGGACTTCCCGGGGATGAGCAGTTCTTC
TRBV19	NA	TRBJ1-1	NA	CASTDRTNTEAFF	TGTGCCAGCACCGACAGAACGAACACTGAAGCTTTCTTT
TRBV7-2	NA	TRBJ2-5	NA	CASTMGGRETQYF	TGTGCCAGCACCATGGGGGGGCGGGAGACCCAGTACTTC
TRBV5-1	TRBD2	TRBJ2-2	NA	CASRLAGRPGELFF	TGCGCCAGCAGACTAGCGGGGCGCCCCGGGGAGCTGTTTTTT
TRBV19	TRBD2	TRBJ2-2	NA	CASSAGGNDRDTGELFF	TGTGCCAGTAGTGCGGGGGGCAACGACCGGGACACCGGGGAGCTGTTTTTT
TRBV6-5	TRBD1	TRBJ2-7	NA	CASSQGQAYEQYF	TGTGCCAGCAGTCAGGGACAGGCCTACGAGCAGTACTTC
TRBV12-3/TRBV12-4	NA	TRBJ1-1	NA	CASTLTENTEAFF	TGTGCCAGCACCTTGACAGAGAACACTGAAGCTTTCTTT
TRBV10-3	NA	TRBJ2-3	NA	CAISASWAKFTDTQYF	TGTGCCATCAGTGCGAGCTGGGCGAAATTCACAGATACGCAGTATTTT
TRBV9	NA	TRBJ2-3	NA	CASSVGGVSTDTQYF	TGTGCCAGCAGCGTAGGGGGGGTGAGCACAGATACGCAGTATTTT
TRBV5-1	TRBD1	TRBJ2-3	many	CASSYGQGADTQYF	TGCGCCAGCAGCTACGGACAGGGTGCAGATACGCAGTATTTT
TRBV5-5	NA	TRBJ2-2	NA	CASSLGLGQNTGELFF	TGTGCCAGCAGCTTGGGCCTTGGACAGAACACCGGGGAGCTGTTTTTT
TRBV7-9	NA	TRBJ2-3	NA	CASSFLGLASTDTQYF	TGTGCCAGCAGCTTCCTTGGGCTAGCCAGCACAGATACGCAGTATTTT
TRBV6-5	TRBD1	TRBJ1-1	once	CASSYKDRGYTEAFF	TGTGCCAGCAGTTACAAGGACAGGGGTTACACTGAAGCTTTCTTT
TRBV10-2	TRBD2	TRBJ2-5	NA	CASRASGGAVETQYF	TGCGCCAGCCGGGCTAGCGGGGGGGCCGTGGAGACCCAGTACTTC
TRBV15	NA	TRBJ2-5	NA	CATQARGGETQYF	TGTGCCACCCAAGCCAGAGGGGGAGAGACCCAGTACTTC
TRBV7-9	NA	TRBJ1-1	NA	CASSGITGGNTEAFF	TGTGCCAGCAGCGGAATTACAGGCGGGAACACTGAAGCTTTCTTT
TRBV19	NA	TRBJ1-1	NA	CASLRGGLHTEAFF	TGTGCCAGTCTGCGGGGGGGGCTCCACACTGAAGCTTTCTTT
TRBV7-2	NA	TRBJ1-1	few	CASSLVQNTEAFF	TGTGCCAGCAGCTTAGTACAGAACACTGAAGCTTTCTTT
TRBV9	TRBD2	TRBJ2-2	once	CASSVGLAGVTGELFF	TGTGCCAGCAGCGTAGGACTAGCGGGGGTGACCGGGGAGCTGTTTTTT
TRBV4-3	NA	TRBJ2-1	few	CASSQDGRMGGEQFF	TGCGCCAGCAGCCAAGATGGGCGGATGGGAGGTGAGCAGTTCTTC
TRBV2	NA	TRBJ2-7	NA	CASRPQGSYEQYF	TGTGCCAGCAGGCCACAGGGCTCCTACGAGCAGTACTTC
TRBV5-8	TRBD1	TRBJ2-1	NA	CASSLDDRGIGQFF	TGTGCCAGCAGCTTGGACGACAGGGGCATCGGGCAGTTCTTC
TRBV5-1	TRBD1	TRBJ2-7	NA	CASSLGGTGTYEQYF	TGCGCCAGCAGCTTGGGAGGGACAGGGACGTACGAGCAGTACTTC
TRBV3-1/TRBV3-2	NA	TRBJ2-5	few	CASSQQEAGTQYF	TGTGCCAGCAGCCAACAAGAGGCGGGGACCCAGTACTTC
TRBV7-9	NA	TRBJ2-1	NA	CASSLAPTGIYNEQFF	TGTGCCAGCAGCTTAGCCCCGACAGGTATCTACAATGAGCAGTTCTTC
TRBV19	TRBD1	TRBJ2-1	NA	CASSAPGQGFDEQFF	TGTGCCAGTAGCGCCCCGGGACAGGGATTCGATGAGCAGTTCTTC
TRBV7-8	NA	TRBJ1-4	NA	CASSKNPTAFNEKLFF	TGTGCCAGCAGCAAAAACCCAACAGCCTTTAATGAAAAACTGTTTTTT
TRBV5-1	TRBD1	TRBJ2-2	NA	CASSWTGNTGELFF	TGCGCCAGCAGCTGGACAGGGAACACCGGGGAGCTGTTTTTT
TRBV7-9	NA	TRBJ2-7	NA	CASSSLELFDEQYF	TGTGCCAGCAGCTCACTCGAACTCTTTGACGAGCAGTACTTC
TRBV10-3	TRBD1	TRBJ2-3	once	CAIRIPGQGSSTDTQYF	TGTGCCATCAGGATCCCGGGACAGGGTTCAAGCACAGATACGCAGTATTTT
TRBV24-1	NA	TRBJ2-1	once	CATSDWGLNEQFF	TGTGCCACCAGTGATTGGGGACTCAATGAGCAGTTCTTC
TRBV3-1/TRBV3-2	NA	TRBJ2-1	NA	CASSQDRDGEQFF	TGTGCCAGCAGCCAGGACCGGGATGGTGAGCAGTTCTTC
TRBV2	TRBD1	TRBJ2-1	NA	CASIQTGYNEQFF	TGTGCCAGCATCCAGACAGGGTACAATGAGCAGTTCTTC
TRBV24-1	NA	TRBJ1-1	NA	CATRGTGMNTEAFF	TGTGCCACCAGGGGCACAGGTATGAACACTGAAGCTTTCTTT